Sequencing of this T cell receptor beta chain was carried out in a study of T cell changes during pregnancy in multiple sclerosis. Sequencing was performed with immunoSEQ multiplex PCR; in TCRdb, only in-frame clones are kept and a portion is missing. Of 57,000 or so clones in the sample, 90% are singletons; the top ten hold approximately 6.5%. This CDR3 region has 11 residues. Per the germline V gene, CDR1 is MNHNS and CDR2 is SASEGT. V lost 11 bases, J lost 11 bases, and 18 bases lay in between. The source of this sequence is a female donor in good health, enrolled as a control in a pregnancy study. The chain recombines TRBV6-1 with TRBJ1-1; D is perhaps TRBD1 (6 bases). The material sequenced was peripheral blood, taken in the third trimester of pregnancy. The CDR3 DNA follows: TGTGCCGCCAGGCAGGGGAATGTTGCTTTCTTT. Translated, it gives CAARQGNVAFF.